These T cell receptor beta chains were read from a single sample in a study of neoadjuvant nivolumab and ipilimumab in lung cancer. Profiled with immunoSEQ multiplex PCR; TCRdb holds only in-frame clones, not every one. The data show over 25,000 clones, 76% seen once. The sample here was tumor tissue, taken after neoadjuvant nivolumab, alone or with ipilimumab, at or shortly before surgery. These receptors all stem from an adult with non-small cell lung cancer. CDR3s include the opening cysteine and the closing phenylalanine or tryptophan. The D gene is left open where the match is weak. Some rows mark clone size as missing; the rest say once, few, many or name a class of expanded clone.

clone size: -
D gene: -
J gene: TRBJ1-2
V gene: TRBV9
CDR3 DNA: TGTGCCAGCAGCGTAGGACCCTTGGGAGGCAACTATGGCTACACCTTC
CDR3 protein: CASSVGPLGGNYGYTF

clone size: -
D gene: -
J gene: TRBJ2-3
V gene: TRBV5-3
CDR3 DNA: TGTGCCAGAAGCTTCTCGGGGGTCAGACTACGCACAGATACGCAGTATTTT
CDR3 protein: CARSFSGVRLRTDTQYF

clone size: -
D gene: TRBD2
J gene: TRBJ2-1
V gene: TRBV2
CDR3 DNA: TGTGCCAGCAGGGGACTAGACAAGGAGCAGTTCTTC
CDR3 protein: CASRGLDKEQFF

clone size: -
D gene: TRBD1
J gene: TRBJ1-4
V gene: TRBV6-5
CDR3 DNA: TGTGCCAGCAGTTACTCGGGGACAGGCCGCGAAAAACTGTTTTTT
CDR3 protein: CASSYSGTGREKLFF

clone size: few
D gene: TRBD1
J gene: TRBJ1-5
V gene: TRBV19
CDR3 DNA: TGTGCCAGTAGTATCGGAACAGGGGGCAATCAGCCCCAGCATTTT
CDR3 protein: CASSIGTGGNQPQHF

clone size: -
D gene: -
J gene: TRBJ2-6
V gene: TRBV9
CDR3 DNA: TGTGCCAGCAGCGTAGACCCCGCTCAGGGTTCTGGGGCCAACGTCCTGACTTTC
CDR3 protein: CASSVDPAQGSGANVLTF

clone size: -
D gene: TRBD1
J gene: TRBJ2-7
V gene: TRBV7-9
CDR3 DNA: TGTGCCAGCAGTGGGGCCCGGACAGGTAACTACGAGCAGTACTTC
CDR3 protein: CASSGARTGNYEQYF

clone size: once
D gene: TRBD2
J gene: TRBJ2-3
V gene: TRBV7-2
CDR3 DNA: TGTGCCAGCAGCTTGACTAGCGGGGGCGGGTTGGATACGCAGTATTTT
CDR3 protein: CASSLTSGGGLDTQYF

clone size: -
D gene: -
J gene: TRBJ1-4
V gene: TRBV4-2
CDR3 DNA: TGTGCCAGCAGCCAAGATCGGAGAACTAATGAAAAACTGTTTTTT
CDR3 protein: CASSQDRRTNEKLFF

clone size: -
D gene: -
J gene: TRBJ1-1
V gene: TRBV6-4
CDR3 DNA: TGTGCCAGGGGGGTCAGGGCCGGCACTGAAGCTTTCTTT
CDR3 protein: CARGVRAGTEAFF

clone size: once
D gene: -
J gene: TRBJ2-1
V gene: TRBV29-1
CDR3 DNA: TGCAGCGTTGCCCCACGGCGAAATGAGCAGTTCTTC
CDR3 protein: CSVAPRRNEQFF

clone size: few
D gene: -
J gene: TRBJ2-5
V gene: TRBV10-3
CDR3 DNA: TGTGCCACGACGTCGGGGTTAGGGGAGACCCAGTACTTC
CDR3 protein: CATTSGLGETQYF

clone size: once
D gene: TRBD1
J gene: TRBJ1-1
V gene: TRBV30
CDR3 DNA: TGTGCCTGGAGCGAGACAGGGGGCAGGCGGGCTTTCTTT
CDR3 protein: CAWSETGGRRAFF

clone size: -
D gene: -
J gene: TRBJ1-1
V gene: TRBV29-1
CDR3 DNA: TGCAGCGCAAAAACCCAGATGTCGAACACTGAAGCTTTCTTT
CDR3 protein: CSAKTQMSNTEAFF

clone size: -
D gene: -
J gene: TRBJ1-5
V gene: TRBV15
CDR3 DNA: TGTGCCACCAGCAGAGAATTCGGGGGGAGGGGAGTACCCCAGCATTTT
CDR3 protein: CATSREFGGRGVPQHF

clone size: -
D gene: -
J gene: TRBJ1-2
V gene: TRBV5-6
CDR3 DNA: TGTGCCAGCAGCTTGAGAACAGAGTATGGCTACACCTTC
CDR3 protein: CASSLRTEYGYTF

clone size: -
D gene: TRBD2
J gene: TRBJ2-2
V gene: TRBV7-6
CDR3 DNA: TGTGCCAGCAGCGGACTAGCGGGGGGCTCATCTATGGCCGGGGAGCTGTTTTTT
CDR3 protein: CASSGLAGGSSMAGELFF

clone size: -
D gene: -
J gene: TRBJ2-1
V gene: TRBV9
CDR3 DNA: TGTGCCAGCAGCGAGAATGAGGGATCCTACAATGAGCAGTTCTTC
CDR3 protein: CASSENEGSYNEQFF

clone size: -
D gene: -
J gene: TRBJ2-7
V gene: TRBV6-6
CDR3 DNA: TGTGCCAGCAGGGATACAGGGAACTCCTACGAGCAGTACTTC
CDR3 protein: CASRDTGNSYEQYF

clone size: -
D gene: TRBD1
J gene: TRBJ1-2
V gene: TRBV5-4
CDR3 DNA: TGTGCCAGCAGTATCCGACAGGGAAGGGATGGCTACACCTTC
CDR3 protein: CASSIRQGRDGYTF

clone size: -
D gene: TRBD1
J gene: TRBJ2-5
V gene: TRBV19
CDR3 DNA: TGTGCCAGTAGTATCGGACAGGGAGATATCATTCAGGAGACCCAGTACTTC
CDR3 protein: CASSIGQGDIIQETQYF

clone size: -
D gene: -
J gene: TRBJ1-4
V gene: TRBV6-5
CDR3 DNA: TGTGCCAGCAGTTACGTACAGGGCGCTGAAAAACTGTTTTTT
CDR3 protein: CASSYVQGAEKLFF

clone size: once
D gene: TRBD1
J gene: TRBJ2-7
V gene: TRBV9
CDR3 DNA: TGTGCCAGCAGCGTAACAGGGGGGCACGAGCAGTACTTC
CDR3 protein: CASSVTGGHEQYF

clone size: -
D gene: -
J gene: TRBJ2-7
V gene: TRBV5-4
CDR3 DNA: TGTGCCAGCAGCTTGGAGGGGTACGAGCAGTACTTC
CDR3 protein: CASSLEGYEQYF

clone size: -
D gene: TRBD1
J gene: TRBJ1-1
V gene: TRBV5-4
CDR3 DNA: TGTGCCAGCAGCTCCCGGGACAGGGGGAACACTGAAGCTTTCTTT
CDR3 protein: CASSSRDRGNTEAFF

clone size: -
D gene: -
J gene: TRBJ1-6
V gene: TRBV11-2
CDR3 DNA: TGTGCCAGCAGCTTAGCGGGGGTAGAGAGATCACCCCTCCACTTT
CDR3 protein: CASSLAGVERSPLHF

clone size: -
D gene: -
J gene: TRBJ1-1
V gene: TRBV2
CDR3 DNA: TGTGCCAGCAGTGCCGACAGTAATACTGAAGCTTTCTTT
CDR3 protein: CASSADSNTEAFF

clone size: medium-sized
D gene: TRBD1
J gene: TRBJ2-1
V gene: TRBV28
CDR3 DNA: TGTGCCAGCAGACCCGCCGGGACAGTGGGCACCAATGAGCAGTTCTTC
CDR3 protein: CASRPAGTVGTNEQFF

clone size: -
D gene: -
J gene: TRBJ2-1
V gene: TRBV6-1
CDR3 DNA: TGTGCCAGCAGGATTGCAGCCTACAATGAGCAGTTCTTC
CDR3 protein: CASRIAAYNEQFF

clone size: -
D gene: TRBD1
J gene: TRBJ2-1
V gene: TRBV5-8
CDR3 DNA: TGTGCCAGCAGCTTCGGGGGACAGGGGCTCGATGAGCAGTTCTTC
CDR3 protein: CASSFGGQGLDEQFF

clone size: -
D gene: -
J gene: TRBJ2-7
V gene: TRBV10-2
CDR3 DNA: TGCGCCAGTAGACCTGGGCCTCTCGAGCAGTACTTC
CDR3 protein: CASRPGPLEQYF

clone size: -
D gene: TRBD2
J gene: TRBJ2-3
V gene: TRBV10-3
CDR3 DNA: TGTGCCATCAGGTCTGCTCCGGGACTAGCGCCCTCGGGCACAGATACGCAGTATTTT
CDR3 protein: CAIRSAPGLAPSGTDTQYF

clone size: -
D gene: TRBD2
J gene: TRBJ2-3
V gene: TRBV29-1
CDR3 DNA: TGCAGCGTTGGGGGACTAGCGGGGGGCACAGATACGCAGTATTTT
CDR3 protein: CSVGGLAGGTDTQYF

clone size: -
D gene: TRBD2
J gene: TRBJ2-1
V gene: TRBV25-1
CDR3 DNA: TGTGCCAGCGCCCCATTGGGCGGGGGGGCCATCAATGAGCAGTTCTTC
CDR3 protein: CASAPLGGGAINEQFF

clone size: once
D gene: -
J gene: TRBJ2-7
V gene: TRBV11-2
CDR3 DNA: TGTGCCAGCAGCCTCTGGGGCGTTATCTACGAGCAGTACTTC
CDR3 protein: CASSLWGVIYEQYF

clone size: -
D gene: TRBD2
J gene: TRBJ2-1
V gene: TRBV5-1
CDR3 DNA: TGCGCCAGCAGCAAACTAGCGGGGGGCTCCTACAATGAGCAGTTCTTC
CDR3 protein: CASSKLAGGSYNEQFF

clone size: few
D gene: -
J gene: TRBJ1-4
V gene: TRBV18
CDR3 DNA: TGTGCCAGCTCACCGGTTGGGGAAAAACTGTTTTTT
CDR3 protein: CASSPVGEKLFF

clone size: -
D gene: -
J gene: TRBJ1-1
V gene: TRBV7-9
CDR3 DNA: TGTGCCAGCAGCTTACCAGGCTACACTGAAGCTTTCTTT
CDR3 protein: CASSLPGYTEAFF

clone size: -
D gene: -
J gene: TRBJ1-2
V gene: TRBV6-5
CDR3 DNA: TGTGCCAGCAGCGGAGACAGTGGGTATGGCTACACCTTC
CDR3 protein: CASSGDSGYGYTF

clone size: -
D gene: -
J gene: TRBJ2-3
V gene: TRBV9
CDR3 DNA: TGTGCCAGCAGCGTAGGTCAGGGCACAGATACGCAGTATTTT
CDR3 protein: CASSVGQGTDTQYF

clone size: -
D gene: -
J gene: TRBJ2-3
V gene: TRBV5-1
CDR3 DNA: TGCGCCAGCAGCTTGGCCGAGAGGAGCACAGATACGCAGTATTTT
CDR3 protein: CASSLAERSTDTQYF

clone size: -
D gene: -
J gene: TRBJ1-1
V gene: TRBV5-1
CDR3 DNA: TGCGCCAGCAGCTTGGAATCGGGGCTTCGGGGAACTGAAGCTTTCTTT
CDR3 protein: CASSLESGLRGTEAFF

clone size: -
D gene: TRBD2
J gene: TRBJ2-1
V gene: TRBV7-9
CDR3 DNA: TGTGCCAGCAGCCGAGGACTAGGCCTGGGGAATGAGCAGTTCTTC
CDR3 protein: CASSRGLGLGNEQFF

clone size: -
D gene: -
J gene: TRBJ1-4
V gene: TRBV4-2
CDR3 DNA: TGTGCCAGCAGCCAAGAGGGCAGAAGGAATGAAAAACTGTTTTTT
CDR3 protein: CASSQEGRRNEKLFF

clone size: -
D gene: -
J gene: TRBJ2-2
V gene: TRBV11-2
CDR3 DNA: TGTGCCAGCAGCTCCTCCACGAACACCGGGGAGCTGTTTTTT
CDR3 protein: CASSSSTNTGELFF

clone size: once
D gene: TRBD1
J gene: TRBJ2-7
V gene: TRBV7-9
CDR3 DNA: TGTGCCAGCAGCTTAGCGGACAGGGGGATTACGGGGTCCTACGAGCAGTACTTC
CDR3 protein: CASSLADRGITGSYEQYF

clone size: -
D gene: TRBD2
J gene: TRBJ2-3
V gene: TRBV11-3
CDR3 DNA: TGTGCCAGCAGCAAAACGGGACTAGTTGGCACAGATACGCAGTATTTT
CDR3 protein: CASSKTGLVGTDTQYF

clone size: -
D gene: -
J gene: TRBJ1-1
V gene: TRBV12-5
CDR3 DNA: TGTGCTAGTGGCCATGAGGGGAGAGCTTTCTTT
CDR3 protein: CASGHEGRAFF